This T cell receptor (beta chain) was sequenced during a study of CD8 T cells in Susac syndrome. Overall study context: At the time their blood was drawn, patients with Susac syndrome were either therapy-naive, on corticosteroids (with some of them also receiving intravenous immunoglobulin), or on intravenous immunoglobulin alone.

Germline lookup yields CDR1 DFQATT and CDR2 SNEGSKA (reference sequence). CDR3 length: 12 residues. Trimming took off 0 bases at V and 9 bases at J, with 10 bases between the two ends. CD8+ and CD4+ T cells taken from blood had their TCR beta sequenced. cDNA came from about 0.46 to 1 ug RNA primed by random hexamers. The immunoSEQ assay covered 54 Vbeta and 13 Jbeta segments for CDR3. One entry per CDR3 protein results from TCRdb running MiXCR on the immunoSEQ multiplex PCR reads. The sample gives about 140,000 distinct CDR3 sequences, 95% of which show up once; 0.13% to 0.15% is in the top ten. The specimen was CD4+ T cells from PBMCs. The receptor comes from a human donor with Susac syndrome. This chain connects TRBV20-1 to TRBJ2-3; D remains unclear. The CDR3 DNA sequence: TGCAGTGCTAGAGACCACCTCGAAACGCAGTATTTT. Protein product: CSARDHLETQYF.